Below are 3 T cell receptor beta chains sequenced from a single sample in a study of patients and donors after allogeneic stem cell transplantation. One entry per CDR3 protein results from TCRdb running MiXCR on the RT-PCR reads. The repertoire includes some 160,000 distinct CDR3 sequences, 20% to 25% of them detected once, and 20% to 30% sits in the top ten. The source material was blood, either unsorted or a sorted T cell fraction (not recorded which). The receptors shown here come from a human donor who was either an allogeneic HSCT recipient or a stem cell or donor lymphocyte infusion donor (not recorded which). It is not recorded whose cells these are; they may come from a transplant donor.

This clonotype was observed a few times. The chain couples TRBV9 to TRBJ1-2; maybe TRBD1 (6 bases). Germline V lookup: CDR1 SGDLS, CDR2 YYNGEE. V shed 6 bases and J shed 6 bases, with 15 bases lying between them. This CDR3 is 13 amino acids long. The CDR3: CASKSKGGHGYTF. DNA for the CDR3: TGTGCCAGCAAATCAAAGGGGGGCCATGGCTACACCTTC.

With regard to this clonotype: A junction boundary mismatches the germline segment, possibly from a read error. The chain joins TRBV20-1 to TRBJ1-2; the D is unclear. CDR1 is DFQATT and CDR2 is SNEGSKA in the germline V gene (reference sequence). CDR3 length equals 9 residues. The CDR3 sequence: CSARDLRDF. The CDR3 bases are TGCAGTGCTAGAGATTTAAGGGACTTC.

The V gene is TRBV5-1, the J gene TRBJ2-3, with TRBD1 matching 8 bases. V shed 4 bases and J 1 base; nucleotides not matched to a gene: 5. The germline CDR1 and CDR2 sequences are SGHRS and YFSETQ. The CDR3 contains 15 residues. CDR3 protein: CASSDPGQGTDTQYF. The CDR3 DNA follows: TGCGCCAGCAGCGATCCGGGACAGGGCACAGATACGCAGTATTTT.